This is a list of T cell receptor beta chains from one sample in a study of cytomegalovirus exposure and HLA in healthy donors. TCRdb's table, derived via immunoSEQ multiplex PCR, lists solely in-frame clones and lacks some. The table shows 150,000 to 200,000 clones, with 65% to 80% occurring only once. The sequenced sample consisted of PBMCs. The receptor set was obtained from a woman aged 30 to 39 in good health and CMV-seropositive. CDR3s include the opening cysteine and the closing phenylalanine or tryptophan. Each record gives: J gene, clone size, CDR3 length, D gene, V gene, CDR3 protein, CDR3 DNA. A D gene is named only where the DNA matches it firmly. Size is omitted from some rows. Given values are once, few, many or a class for expanded clones.

>TRBJ2-5|-|15|TRBD2|TRBV13
CASSPSGGALETQYF
TGTGCCAGCAGCCCTAGCGGGGGGGCCCTAGAGACCCAGTACTTC
>TRBJ1-3|few|16|TRBD1|TRBV7-3
CASSPQGTGAGNTIYF
TGTGCCAGCAGCCCACAAGGGACAGGGGCTGGAAACACCATATATTTT
>TRBJ2-7|-|18|TRBD1|TRBV11-2
CASSLIPTGIRASYEQYF
TGTGCCAGCAGCTTAATCCCGACAGGGATCCGTGCGTCCTACGAGCAGTACTTC
>TRBJ2-3|-|12|-|TRBV9
CASSQATDTQYF
TGTGCCAGCAGCCAGGCCACAGATACGCAGTATTTT
>TRBJ2-7|-|13|TRBD1|TRBV11-1
CASSSTETGAVLF
TGTGCCAGCAGCTCGACCGAGACAGGGGCCGTATTATTC
>TRBJ2-5|-|15|TRBD1|TRBV18
CASSSRQGSPETQYF
TGTGCCAGCTCATCACGACAGGGTTCCCCGGAGACCCAGTACTTC
>TRBJ1-2|few|18|TRBD1|TRBV5-1
CASSFSVLRRGQLDGYTF
TGCGCCAGCAGCTTCTCGGTCCTCCGGAGGGGGCAATTGGATGGCTACACCTTC
>TRBJ1-3|once|15|-|TRBV7-6
CAGSPTGQGGNTIYF
TGTGCCGGCAGCCCCACGGGCCAGGGAGGAAACACCATATATTTT
>TRBJ1-4|-|14|-|TRBV7-2
CASSLNQGDEKLFF
TGTGCCAGCAGCCTCAACCAGGGCGATGAAAAACTGTTTTTT
>TRBJ2-7|few|15|-|TRBV7-2
CASSSPGLSSYEQYF
TGTGCCAGCAGCTCCCCGGGACTTTCCTCCTACGAGCAGTACTTC
>TRBJ2-1|once|16|TRBD1|TRBV7-9
CASSPTGTGGSGEQFF
TGTGCCAGCAGCCCCACCGGGACAGGGGGTTCGGGAGAGCAGTTCTTC
>TRBJ2-5|few|19|-|TRBV28
CASSPITPFSKGVQETQYF
TGTGCCAGCAGTCCTATTACCCCCTTCAGTAAAGGGGTCCAAGAGACCCAGTACTTC
>TRBJ1-5|few|14|-|TRBV4-1
CASSQGQLNQPQHF
TGCGCCAGCAGCCAGGGGCAGCTCAATCAGCCCCAGCATTTT
>TRBJ2-2|-|18|-|TRBV6-1
CASSDRDAHVWGTGELFF
TGTGCCAGCAGTGACCGGGATGCCCATGTGTGGGGCACCGGGGAGCTGTTTTTT
>TRBJ2-7|-|13|-|TRBV7-9
CASTWGENYEQYF
TGTGCCAGCACCTGGGGGGAGAACTACGAGCAGTACTTC
>TRBJ1-4|-|14|TRBD1|TRBV11-2
CASSQTGSGEKLFF
TGTGCCAGCAGCCAGACAGGGTCCGGTGAAAAACTGTTTTTT
>TRBJ1-2|-|14|-|TRBV7-2
CASSPSDRGYGYTF
TGTGCCAGCAGCCCCTCCGACAGAGGCTATGGCTACACCTTC
>TRBJ1-3|-|15|-|TRBV7-2
CASSFREASGNTIYF
TGTGCCAGCAGCTTCAGGGAGGCGTCTGGAAACACCATATATTTT
>TRBJ1-2|-|13|TRBD1|TRBV19
CASTPGQIYGYTF
TGTGCCAGTACCCCGGGACAGATCTATGGCTACACCTTC
>TRBJ2-7|-|13|TRBD1|TRBV19
CASSIGQGREQYF
TGTGCCAGTAGTATAGGACAGGGTAGAGAGCAGTACTTC
>TRBJ2-7|-|15|-|TRBV5-6
CASSLTHTTAYEQYF
TGTGCCAGCAGCTTGACCCACACCACAGCCTACGAGCAGTACTTC
>TRBJ2-7|-|12|-|TRBV13
CASRGGNDEQYF
TGTGCCAGCAGGGGGGGTAATGACGAGCAGTACTTC
>TRBJ2-1|few|19|TRBD2|TRBV19
CASSPLPSGGAFAYNEQFF
TGTGCCAGTAGTCCCCTCCCTAGCGGGGGGGCTTTCGCCTACAATGAGCAGTTCTTC
>TRBJ2-2|-|17|TRBD1|TRBV7-9
CASSFLTGQGPTGELFF
TGTGCCAGCAGCTTTTTAACGGGACAGGGCCCGACCGGGGAGCTGTTTTTT
>TRBJ1-5|-|14|-|TRBV12-5
CASLTGDRNQPQHF
TGTGCTAGCCTTACAGGTGACCGCAATCAGCCCCAGCATTTT
>TRBJ1-5|-|12|-|TRBV6-1
CASRPGNQPQHF
TGTGCCAGCAGGCCCGGTAATCAGCCCCAGCATTTT
>TRBJ2-7|few|19|-|TRBV12-5
CASGLALALGGGGSYEQYF
TGTGCTAGTGGTTTGGCCCTCGCCTTAGGAGGGGGGGGCTCCTACGAGCAGTACTTC
>TRBJ2-1|-|15|TRBD2|TRBV10-2
CASSAPTSAGNEQFF
TGCGCCAGCAGTGCACCGACTAGCGCCGGCAATGAGCAGTTCTTC
>TRBJ2-7|-|12|-|TRBV28
CASSLLSYEQYF
TGTGCCAGCAGTTTATTATCCTACGAGCAGTACTTC
>TRBJ2-2|-|15|TRBD1|TRBV19
CASSIDSTGNGELFF
TGTGCCAGTAGTATAGATTCGACAGGGAACGGGGAGCTGTTTTTT
>TRBJ2-1|-|15|TRBD2|TRBV9
CASSPSGLSYNEQFF
TGTGCCAGCAGTCCTAGCGGCCTCTCCTACAATGAGCAGTTCTTC
>TRBJ2-5|once|15|TRBD1|TRBV19
CASSIGQGARETQYF
TGTGCCAGTAGTATAGGGCAGGGGGCGCGAGAGACCCAGTACTTC
>TRBJ1-2|-|13|TRBD1|TRBV10-3
CAIRGTGNAGYTF
TGTGCCATCAGAGGGACAGGGAACGCTGGCTACACCTTC
>TRBJ1-2|-|13|-|TRBV6-5
CASSYVRQDGYTF
TGTGCCAGCAGTTACGTCCGGCAGGATGGCTACACCTTC
>TRBJ1-1|-|13|-|TRBV12-5
CASGPTVNTEAFF
TGTGCTAGTGGCCCTACAGTGAACACTGAAGCTTTCTTT
>TRBJ2-3|-|20|TRBD2|TRBV12-5
CASGLVPTGSGGKSTDTQYF
TGTGCTAGTGGTTTGGTACCCACAGGTAGCGGGGGAAAGAGCACAGATACGCAGTATTTT
>TRBJ2-7|-|15|TRBD1|TRBV27
CASSFGTGSLLKQYF
TGTGCCAGCAGTTTCGGGACAGGCTCTTTACTGAAGCAGTACTTC
>TRBJ2-1|-|13|-|TRBV15
CATSKYRDNEQFF
TGTGCCACCAGCAAGTACAGGGACAATGAGCAGTTCTTC